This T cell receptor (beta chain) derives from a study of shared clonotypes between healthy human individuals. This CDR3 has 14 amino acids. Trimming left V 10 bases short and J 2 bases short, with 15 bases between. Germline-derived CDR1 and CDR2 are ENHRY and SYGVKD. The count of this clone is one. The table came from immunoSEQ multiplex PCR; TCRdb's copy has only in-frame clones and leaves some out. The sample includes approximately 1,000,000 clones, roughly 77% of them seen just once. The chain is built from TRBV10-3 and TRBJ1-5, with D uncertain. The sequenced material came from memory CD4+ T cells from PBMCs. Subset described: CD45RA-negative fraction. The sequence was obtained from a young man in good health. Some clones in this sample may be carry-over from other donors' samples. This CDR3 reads CATSPGRGNQPQHF. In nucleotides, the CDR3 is TGTGCCACCTCCCCCGGGAGAGGCAATCAGCCCCAGCATTTT.